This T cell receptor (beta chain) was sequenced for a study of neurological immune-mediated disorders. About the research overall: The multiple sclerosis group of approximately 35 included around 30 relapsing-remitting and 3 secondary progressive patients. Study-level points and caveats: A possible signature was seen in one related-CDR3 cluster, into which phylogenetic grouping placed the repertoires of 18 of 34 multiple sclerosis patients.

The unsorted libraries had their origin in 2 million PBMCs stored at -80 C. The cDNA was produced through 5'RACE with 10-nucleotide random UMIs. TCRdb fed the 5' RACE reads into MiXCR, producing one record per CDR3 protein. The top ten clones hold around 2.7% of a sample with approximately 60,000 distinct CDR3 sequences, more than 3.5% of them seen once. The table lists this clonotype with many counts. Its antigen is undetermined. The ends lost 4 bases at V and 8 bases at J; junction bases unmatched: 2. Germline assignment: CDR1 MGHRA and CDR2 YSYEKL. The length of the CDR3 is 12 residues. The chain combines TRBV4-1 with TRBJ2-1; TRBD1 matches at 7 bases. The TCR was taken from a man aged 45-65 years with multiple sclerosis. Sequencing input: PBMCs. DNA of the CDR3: TGCGCCAGCAGCCCGACAGGGCATGAGCAGTTCTTC. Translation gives CASSPTGHEQFF.